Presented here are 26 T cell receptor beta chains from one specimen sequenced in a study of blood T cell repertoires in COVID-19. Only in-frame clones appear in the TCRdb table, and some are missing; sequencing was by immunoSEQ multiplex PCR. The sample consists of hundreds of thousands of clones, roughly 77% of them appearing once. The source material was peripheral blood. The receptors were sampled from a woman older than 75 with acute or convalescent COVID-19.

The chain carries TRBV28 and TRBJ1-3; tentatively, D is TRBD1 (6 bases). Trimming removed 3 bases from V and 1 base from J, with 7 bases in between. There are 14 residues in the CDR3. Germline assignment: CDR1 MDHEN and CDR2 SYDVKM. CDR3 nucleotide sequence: TGTGCCAGCAGTTTTGGGACATCTGGAAACACCATATATTTT. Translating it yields CASSFGTSGNTIYF.

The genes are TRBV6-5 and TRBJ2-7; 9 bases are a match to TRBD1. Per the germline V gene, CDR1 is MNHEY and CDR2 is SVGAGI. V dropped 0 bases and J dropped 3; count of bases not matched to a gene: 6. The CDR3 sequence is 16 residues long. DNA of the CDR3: TGTGCCAGCAGTTACTCCTGGGGACAGGGCGGCTACGAGCAGTACTTC. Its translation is CASSYSWGQGGYEQYF.

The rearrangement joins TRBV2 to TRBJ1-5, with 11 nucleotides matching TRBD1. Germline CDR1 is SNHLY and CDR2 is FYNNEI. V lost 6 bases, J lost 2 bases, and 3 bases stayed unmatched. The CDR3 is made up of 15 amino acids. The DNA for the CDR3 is TGTGCCAGCAGGGGACAGGGGGGCGGCAATCAGCCCCAGCATTTT. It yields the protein CASRGQGGGNQPQHF.

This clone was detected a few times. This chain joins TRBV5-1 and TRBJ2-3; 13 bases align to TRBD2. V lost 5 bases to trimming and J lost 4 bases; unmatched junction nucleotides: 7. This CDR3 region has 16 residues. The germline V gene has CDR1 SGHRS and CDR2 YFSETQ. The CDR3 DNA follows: TGCGCCAGCAGTTCAGGACTAGCGGGAGTGGCAGATACGCAGTATTTT. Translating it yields CASSSGLAGVADTQYF.

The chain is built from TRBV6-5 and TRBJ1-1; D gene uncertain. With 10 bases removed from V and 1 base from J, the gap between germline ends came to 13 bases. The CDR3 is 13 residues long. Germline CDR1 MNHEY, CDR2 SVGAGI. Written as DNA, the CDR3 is TGTGCCACCTCTGGAGTAAGGAACACTGAAGCTTTCTTT. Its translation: CATSGVRNTEAFF.

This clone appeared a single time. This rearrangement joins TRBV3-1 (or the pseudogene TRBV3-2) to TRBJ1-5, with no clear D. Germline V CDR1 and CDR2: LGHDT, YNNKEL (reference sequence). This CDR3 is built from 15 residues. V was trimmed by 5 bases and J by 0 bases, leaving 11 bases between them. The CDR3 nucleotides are TGTGCCAGCAGCTCCACAGTGGGTAGCAATCAGCCCCAGCATTTT. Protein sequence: CASSSTVGSNQPQHF.

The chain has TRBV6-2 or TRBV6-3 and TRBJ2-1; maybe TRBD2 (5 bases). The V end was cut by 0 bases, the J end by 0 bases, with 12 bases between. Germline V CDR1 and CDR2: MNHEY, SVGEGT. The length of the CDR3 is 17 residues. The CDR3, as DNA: TGTGCCAGCAGTTACTCTGCTAGCTCCCACTCCTACAATGAGCAGTTCTTC. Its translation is CASSYSASSHSYNEQFF.

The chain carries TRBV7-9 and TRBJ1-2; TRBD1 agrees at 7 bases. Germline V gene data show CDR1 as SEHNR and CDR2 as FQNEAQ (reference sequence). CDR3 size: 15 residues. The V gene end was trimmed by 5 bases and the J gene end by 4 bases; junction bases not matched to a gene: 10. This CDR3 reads CASSRQGGPSYGYTF. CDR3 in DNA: TGTGCCAGCAGCCGTCAGGGGGGACCTTCCTATGGCTACACCTTC.

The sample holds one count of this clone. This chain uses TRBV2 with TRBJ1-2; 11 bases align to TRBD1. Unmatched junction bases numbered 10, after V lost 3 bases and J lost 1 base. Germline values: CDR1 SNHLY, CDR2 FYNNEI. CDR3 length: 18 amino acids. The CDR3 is CASSDRDRGEDVNYGYTF. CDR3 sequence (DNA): TGTGCCAGCAGTGATAGGGACAGGGGGGAAGACGTTAACTATGGCTACACCTTC.

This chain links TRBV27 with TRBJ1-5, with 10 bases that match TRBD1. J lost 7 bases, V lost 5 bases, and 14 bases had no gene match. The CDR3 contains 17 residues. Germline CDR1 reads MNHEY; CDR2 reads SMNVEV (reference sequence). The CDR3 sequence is CASSPVHGQGVYQPQHF. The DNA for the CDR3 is TGTGCCAGCAGTCCCGTCCACGGACAGGGGGTATACCAGCCCCAGCATTTT.

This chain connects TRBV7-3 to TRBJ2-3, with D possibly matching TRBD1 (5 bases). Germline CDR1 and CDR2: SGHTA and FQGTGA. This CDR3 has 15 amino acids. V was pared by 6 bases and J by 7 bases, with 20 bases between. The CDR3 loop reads CASSLGQGVQHTQYF. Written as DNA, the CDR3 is TGTGCCAGCAGTTTAGGACAAGGGGTTCAGCATACGCAGTATTTT.

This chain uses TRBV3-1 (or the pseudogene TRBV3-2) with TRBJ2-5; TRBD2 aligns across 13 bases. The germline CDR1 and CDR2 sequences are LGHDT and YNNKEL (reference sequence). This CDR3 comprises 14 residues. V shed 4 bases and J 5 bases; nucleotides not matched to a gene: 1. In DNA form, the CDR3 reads TGTGCCAGCAGCCCGACTAGCGGGGGGGAGACCCAGTACTTC. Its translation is CASSPTSGGETQYF.

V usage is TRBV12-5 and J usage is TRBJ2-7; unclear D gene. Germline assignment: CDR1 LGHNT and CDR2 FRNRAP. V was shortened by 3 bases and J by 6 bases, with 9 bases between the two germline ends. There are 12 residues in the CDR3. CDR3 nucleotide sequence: TGTGCTAGTGGTTTTTCCCCCTTCGAGCAGTACTTC. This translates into CASGFSPFEQYF. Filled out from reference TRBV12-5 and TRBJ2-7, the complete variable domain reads DARVTQTPRHKVTEMGQEVTMRCQPILGHNTVFWYRQTMMQGLELLAYFRNRAPLDDSGMPKDRFSAEMPDATLATLKIQPSEPRDSAVYFCASGFSPFEQYFGPGTRLTVT.

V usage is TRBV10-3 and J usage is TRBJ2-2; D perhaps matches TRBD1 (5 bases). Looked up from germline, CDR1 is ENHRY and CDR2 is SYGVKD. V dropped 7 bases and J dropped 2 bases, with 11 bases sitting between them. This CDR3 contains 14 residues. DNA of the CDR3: TGTGCCATCACGAGAGACAGCAACACCGGGGAGCTGTTTTTT. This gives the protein CAITRDSNTGELFF.

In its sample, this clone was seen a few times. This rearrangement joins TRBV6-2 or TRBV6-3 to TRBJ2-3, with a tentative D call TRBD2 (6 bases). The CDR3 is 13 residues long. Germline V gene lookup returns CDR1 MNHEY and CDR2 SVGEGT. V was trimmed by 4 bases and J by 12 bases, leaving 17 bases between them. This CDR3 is CASSFQDAGRQYF. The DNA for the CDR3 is TGTGCCAGCAGTTTTCAGGACGCGGGACGTCAGTATTTT.

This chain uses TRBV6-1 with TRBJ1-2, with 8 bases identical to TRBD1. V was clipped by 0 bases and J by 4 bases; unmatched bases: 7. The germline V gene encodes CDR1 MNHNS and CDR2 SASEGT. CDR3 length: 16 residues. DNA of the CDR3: TGTGCCAGCAGTGAAGCGGGGCAGGGGGCGATCTATGGCTACACCTTC. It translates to CASSEAGQGAIYGYTF.

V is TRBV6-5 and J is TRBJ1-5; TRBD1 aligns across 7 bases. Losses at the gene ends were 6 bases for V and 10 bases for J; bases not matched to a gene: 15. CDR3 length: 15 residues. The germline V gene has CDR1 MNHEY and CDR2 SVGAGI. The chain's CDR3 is CASRPTGNEFRPQHF. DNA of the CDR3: TGTGCCAGCAGACCGACAGGGAACGAATTTCGACCCCAGCATTTT.

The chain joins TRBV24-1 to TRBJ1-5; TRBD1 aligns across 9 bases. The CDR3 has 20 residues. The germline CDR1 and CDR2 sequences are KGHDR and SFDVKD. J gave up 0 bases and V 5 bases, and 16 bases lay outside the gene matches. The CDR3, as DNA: TGTGCCACCAGTGCCGGCCGACGGACAGGGGAGGCATATAGCAATCAGCCCCAGCATTTT. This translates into CATSAGRRTGEAYSNQPQHF.

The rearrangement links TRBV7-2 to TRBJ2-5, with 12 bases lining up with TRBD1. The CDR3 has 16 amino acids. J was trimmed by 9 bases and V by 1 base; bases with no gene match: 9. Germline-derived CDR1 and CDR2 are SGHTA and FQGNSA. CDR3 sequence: CASSLGGTGGVSPQYF. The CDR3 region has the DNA TGTGCCAGCAGCTTAGGAGGGACAGGGGGCGTCAGTCCCCAGTACTTC.

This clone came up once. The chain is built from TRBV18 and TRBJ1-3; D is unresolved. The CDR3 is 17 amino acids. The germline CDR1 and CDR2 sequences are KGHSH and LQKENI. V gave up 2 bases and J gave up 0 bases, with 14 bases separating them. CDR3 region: CASSPGSAGSSGNTIYF. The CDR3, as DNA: TGTGCCAGCTCACCAGGGAGCGCGGGGAGCTCTGGAAACACCATATATTTT.

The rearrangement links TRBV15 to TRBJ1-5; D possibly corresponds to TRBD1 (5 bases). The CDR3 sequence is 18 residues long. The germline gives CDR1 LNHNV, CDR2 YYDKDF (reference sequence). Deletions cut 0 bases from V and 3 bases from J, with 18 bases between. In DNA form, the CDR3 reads TGTGCCACCAGCAGAGATTTTCGGGCCAAAGGGGCCAATCAGCCCCAGCATTTT. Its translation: CATSRDFRAKGANQPQHF.

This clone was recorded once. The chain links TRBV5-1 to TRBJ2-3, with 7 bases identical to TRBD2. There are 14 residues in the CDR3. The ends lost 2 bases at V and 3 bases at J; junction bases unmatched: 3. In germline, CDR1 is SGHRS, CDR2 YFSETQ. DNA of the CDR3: TGCGCCAGCAGCTTAGCGGGGCCGACAGATACGCAGTATTTT. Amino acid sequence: CASSLAGPTDTQYF.

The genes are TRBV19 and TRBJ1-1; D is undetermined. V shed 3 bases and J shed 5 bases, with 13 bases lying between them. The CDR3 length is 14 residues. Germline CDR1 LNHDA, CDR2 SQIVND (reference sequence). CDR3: CASSMPGSRTEAFF. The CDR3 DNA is TGTGCCAGTAGTATGCCCGGTTCGAGAACTGAAGCTTTCTTT.

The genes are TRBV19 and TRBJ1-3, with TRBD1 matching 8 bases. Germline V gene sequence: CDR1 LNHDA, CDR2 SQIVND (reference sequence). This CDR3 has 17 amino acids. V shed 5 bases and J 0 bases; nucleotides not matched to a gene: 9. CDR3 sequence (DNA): TGTGCCAGTAGTCTGGACAGGGCGTCTCACTCTGGAAACACCATATATTTT. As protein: CASSLDRASHSGNTIYF.

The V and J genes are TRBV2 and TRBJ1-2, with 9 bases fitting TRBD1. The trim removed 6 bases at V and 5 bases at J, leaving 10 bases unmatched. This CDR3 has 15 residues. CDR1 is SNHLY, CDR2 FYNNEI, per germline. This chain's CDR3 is CASSTQGAVGYGYTF. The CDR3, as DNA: TGTGCCAGCAGCACACAGGGGGCGGTTGGTTATGGCTACACCTTC.

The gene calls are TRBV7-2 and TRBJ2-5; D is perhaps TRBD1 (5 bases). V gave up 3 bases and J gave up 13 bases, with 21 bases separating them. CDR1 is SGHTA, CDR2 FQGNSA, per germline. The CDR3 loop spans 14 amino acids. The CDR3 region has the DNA TGTGCCAGCAGCTTCACGGCTGGGGCGGTGCCGCGGTACTTC. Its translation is CASSFTAGAVPRYF.